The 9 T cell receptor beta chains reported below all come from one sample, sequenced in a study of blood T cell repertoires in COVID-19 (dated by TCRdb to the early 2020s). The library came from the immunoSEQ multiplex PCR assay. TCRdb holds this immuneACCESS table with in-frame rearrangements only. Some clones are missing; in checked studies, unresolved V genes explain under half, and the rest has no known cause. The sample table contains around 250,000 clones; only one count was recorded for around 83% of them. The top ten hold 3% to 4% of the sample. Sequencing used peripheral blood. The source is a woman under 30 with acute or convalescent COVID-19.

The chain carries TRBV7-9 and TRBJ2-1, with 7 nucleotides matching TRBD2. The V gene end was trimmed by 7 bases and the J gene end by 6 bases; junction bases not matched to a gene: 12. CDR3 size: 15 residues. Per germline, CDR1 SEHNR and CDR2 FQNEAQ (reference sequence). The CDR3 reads CASTPRGEGRNEQFF. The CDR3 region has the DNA TGTGCCAGCACCCCCCGTGGGGAGGGCCGCAATGAGCAGTTCTTC.

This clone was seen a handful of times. The CDR3 DNA follows: TGTGCCAGCAGCTTGAGATCGGGGACAGGGAATGAAAAACTGTTTTTT. This sequence encodes CASSLRSGTGNEKLFF. V gene TRBV5-4 combines with J gene TRBJ1-4, with 9 bases fitting TRBD1. J lost 5 bases, V lost 1 base, and 6 bases had no gene match. Germline-derived CDR1 and CDR2 are SGHNT and YYREEE (reference sequence). This CDR3 comprises 16 residues. Variable domain in full (rest from reference TRBV5-4 and TRBJ1-4): ETGVTQSPTHLIKTRGQQVTLRCSSQSGHNTVSWYQQALGQGPQFIFQYYREEENGRGNFPPRFSGLQFPNYSSELNVNALELDDSALYLCASSLRSGTGNEKLFFGSGTQLSVL.

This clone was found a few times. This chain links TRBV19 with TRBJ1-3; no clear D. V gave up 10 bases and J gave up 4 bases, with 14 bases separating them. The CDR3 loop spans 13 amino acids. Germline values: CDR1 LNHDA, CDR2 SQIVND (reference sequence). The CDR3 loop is CATRPTGGNTIYF. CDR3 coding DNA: TGTGCCACCAGACCGACCGGGGGAAACACCATATATTTT.

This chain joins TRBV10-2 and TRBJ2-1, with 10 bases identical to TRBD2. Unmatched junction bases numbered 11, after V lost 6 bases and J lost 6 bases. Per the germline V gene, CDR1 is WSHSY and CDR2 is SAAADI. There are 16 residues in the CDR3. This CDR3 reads CASRSHLAGDVNEQFF. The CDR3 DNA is TGCGCCAGCAGAAGCCATCTAGCGGGAGATGTCAATGAGCAGTTCTTC.

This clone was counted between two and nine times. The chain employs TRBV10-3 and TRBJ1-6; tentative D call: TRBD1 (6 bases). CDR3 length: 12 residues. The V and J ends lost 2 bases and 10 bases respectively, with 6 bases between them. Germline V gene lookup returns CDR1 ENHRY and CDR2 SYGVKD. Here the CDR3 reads CAISERGSPLHF. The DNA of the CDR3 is TGTGCCATCAGTGAGAGGGGGTCACCCCTCCACTTT.

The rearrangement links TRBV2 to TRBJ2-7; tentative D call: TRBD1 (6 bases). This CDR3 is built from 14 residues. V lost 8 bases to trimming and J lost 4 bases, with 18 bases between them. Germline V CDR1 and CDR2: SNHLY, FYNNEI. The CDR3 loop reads CASANTQGYYEQYF. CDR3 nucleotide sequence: TGTGCCAGCGCTAATACCCAGGGGTATTACGAGCAGTACTTC.

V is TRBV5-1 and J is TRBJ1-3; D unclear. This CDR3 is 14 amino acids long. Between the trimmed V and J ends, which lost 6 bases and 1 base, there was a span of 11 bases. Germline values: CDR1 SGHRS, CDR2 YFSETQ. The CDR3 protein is CASTDTYSGNTIYF. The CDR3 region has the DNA TGCGCCAGCACCGATACCTATTCTGGAAACACCATATATTTT.

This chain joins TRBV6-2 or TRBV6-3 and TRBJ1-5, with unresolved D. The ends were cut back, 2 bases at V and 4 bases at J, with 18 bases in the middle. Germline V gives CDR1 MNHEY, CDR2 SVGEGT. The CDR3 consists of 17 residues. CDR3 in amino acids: CASSYAPQSGGNQPQHF. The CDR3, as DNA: TGTGCCAGCAGTTACGCCCCCCAATCGGGCGGGAATCAGCCCCAGCATTTT.

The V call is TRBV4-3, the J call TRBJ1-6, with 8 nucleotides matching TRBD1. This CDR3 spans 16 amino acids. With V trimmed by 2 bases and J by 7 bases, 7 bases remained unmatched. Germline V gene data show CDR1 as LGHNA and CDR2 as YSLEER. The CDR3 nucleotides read TGCGCCAGCAGCCAAAGGAGGACAGGGAAGAATTCACCCCTCCACTTT. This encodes CASSQRRTGKNSPLHF.